The next 27 T cell receptor beta chains were all read from a single sample in a study of blood T cell repertoires in COVID-19. Sequencing was performed with immunoSEQ multiplex PCR; in TCRdb, only in-frame clones are kept and a portion is missing. This table holds tens of thousands of clones, roughly 85% found once. The sequenced sample was peripheral blood. The receptors originated from a human donor in a cohort sampled during active COVID-19.

The chain combines TRBV11-1 with TRBJ2-5; 9 positions agree with TRBD1. The CDR3 spans 14 residues. V trimming: 1 base; J trimming: 3 bases; junction bases outside the gene matches: 0. The germline V gene encodes CDR1 SGHAT and CDR2 FQDESV (reference sequence). The CDR3: CASSLGDREETQYF. For the CDR3, the DNA is TGTGCCAGCAGCTTAGGGGACAGGGAAGAGACCCAGTACTTC.

V is TRBV5-1 and J is TRBJ2-1; D is uncertain. Germline CDR1 SGHRS, CDR2 YFSETQ. V was clipped by 1 base and J by 3 bases, with 8 bases between them. This CDR3 comprises 14 residues. The CDR3 here is CASSLRPGYNEQFF. DNA for the CDR3: TGCGCCAGCAGCTTGAGGCCGGGCTACAATGAGCAGTTCTTC.

V gene TRBV18 combines with J gene TRBJ1-6; D perhaps matches TRBD1 (5 bases). The germline V gene encodes CDR1 KGHSH and CDR2 LQKENI. Deletions cut 3 bases from V and 7 bases from J, with 10 bases between. This CDR3 is built from 14 residues. The CDR3 DNA follows: TGTGCCAGCTCACCTCAGGGCAACAATTCACCCCTCCACTTT. Translating gives CASSPQGNNSPLHF.

This clone was detected only a few times. This chain connects TRBV27 to TRBJ1-2; no definite D call. The CDR3 spans 13 residues. Germline V lookup: CDR1 MNHEY, CDR2 SMNVEV (reference sequence). Between the trimmed V and J ends, which lost 0 bases and 8 bases, there was a span of 10 bases. The CDR3 region is CASSLSWGGGYTF. In nucleotides, the CDR3 is TGTGCCAGCAGTTTATCGTGGGGAGGGGGCTACACCTTC.

This chain links TRBV9 with TRBJ1-5; 7 bases fit TRBD1. The CDR3 is 16 residues long. Germline CDR1 is SGDLS and CDR2 is YYNGEE. The V and J ends lost 0 bases and 1 base, in that order; junction bases with no gene match: 4. The chain's CDR3 is CASSVDGDSSNQPQHF. The CDR3 DNA reads TGTGCCAGCAGCGTAGACGGGGACAGCAGCAATCAGCCCCAGCATTTT.

The chain combines TRBV5-1 with TRBJ1-6; 7 nucleotides align to TRBD1. The CDR3 runs 15 residues. CDR1 is SGHRS, CDR2 YFSETQ, per germline. With V trimmed by 4 bases and J by 7 bases, 8 bases remained unmatched. Here the CDR3 reads CASSTQGIRNSPLHF. For the CDR3, the DNA is TGCGCCAGCAGCACACAGGGGATTAGGAATTCACCCCTCCACTTT.

This CDR3 is CASSPHRVRSYEQYF. The CDR3 DNA reads TGTGCCAGCAGCCCCCACAGGGTTCGGTCCTACGAGCAGTACTTC. The chain combines TRBV9 with TRBJ2-7, with D perhaps matching TRBD1 (6 bases). The CDR3 loop spans 15 amino acids. Trimming removed 4 bases from V and 1 base from J, with 15 bases in between. Germline lookup yields CDR1 SGDLS and CDR2 YYNGEE.

This rearrangement joins TRBV5-4 to TRBJ2-3; D unresolved. Trimming took off 0 bases at V and 0 bases at J, with 8 bases between the two ends. Germline CDR1 is SGHNT and CDR2 is YYREEE (reference sequence). This CDR3 is 15 amino acids long. CDR3 sequence (DNA): TGTGCCAGCAGCTTGGACTCCACTAGCACAGATACGCAGTATTTT. Protein product: CASSLDSTSTDTQYF.

V and J are TRBV7-3 and TRBJ2-1, with 10 bases lining up with TRBD2. The CDR3 covers 16 residues. Trimming at V came to 4 bases and at J to 10 bases, leaving 13 bases not matched to a gene. The germline CDR1 and CDR2 sequences are SGHTA and FQGTGA. The DNA for the CDR3 is TGTGCCAGCAGCTCTCTAGGTCCTAGCGGGGGAGGGGAGCAGTTCTTC. It yields the protein CASSSLGPSGGGEQFF.

This chain connects TRBV5-1 to TRBJ2-3, with TRBD2 as a possible D gene (5 bases). The CDR3 runs 14 residues. Germline loops: CDR1 SGHRS, CDR2 YFSETQ. V lost 4 bases and J lost 5, with 14 bases in between. CDR3 sequence: CASSPEDGEDTQYF. The CDR3 nucleotides read TGCGCCAGCAGCCCCGAGGACGGGGAAGATACGCAGTATTTT.

This clone showed up just once. The V and J genes are TRBV28 and TRBJ1-1; D is possibly TRBD1 (5 bases). From germline, CDR1 is MDHEN and CDR2 SYDVKM. The CDR3 consists of 15 residues. Trimming shortened V by 3 bases and J by 0 bases, and 11 bases separated the two germline ends. CDR3: CASSFGGALNTEAFF. The CDR3, as DNA: TGTGCCAGCAGTTTTGGAGGGGCCCTGAACACTGAAGCTTTCTTT.

The V and J genes are TRBV7-2 and TRBJ2-3; perhaps TRBD1 as D (6 bases). The germline V gene has CDR1 SGHTA and CDR2 FQGNSA. V was clipped by 5 bases and J by 6 bases, with 12 bases between them. The CDR3 totals 13 residues. CDR3 bases: TGTGCCAGCAGCCAATACAGGGCCGATACGCAGTATTTT. This gives the protein CASSQYRADTQYF.

This clone was recorded once. The chain has TRBV6-2 or TRBV6-3 and TRBJ1-1, with D unclear. Trimming stripped 2 bases from V and 0 bases from J, with 16 bases between. This CDR3 is 17 amino acids long. Germline V gene lookup returns CDR1 MNHEY and CDR2 SVGEGT. For the CDR3, the DNA is TGTGCCAGCAGTTACAGCGGGCAGTGGAGAATGAACACTGAAGCTTTCTTT. The encoded protein is CASSYSGQWRMNTEAFF.

V is TRBV6-5 and J is TRBJ2-3, with TRBD1 identical over 7 bases. V shed 2 bases and J 6 bases; nucleotides not matched to a gene: 5. Germline V gene sequence: CDR1 MNHEY, CDR2 SVGAGI. The CDR3 loop spans 14 amino acids. CDR3 in amino acids: CASSYRDSDDTQYF. CDR3 DNA sequence: TGTGCCAGCAGTTACCGGGACAGCGACGATACGCAGTATTTT.

CDR3 DNA: TGCGCCAGCAGCCTCACGGACAGGTACCAAGAGACCCAGTACTTC. Protein sequence: CASSLTDRYQETQYF. The chain uses TRBV4-3 and TRBJ2-5, with 7 bases aligning to TRBD1. The CDR3 extends over 15 amino acids. Germline CDR1 and CDR2: LGHNA and YSLEER. V trimming: 4 bases; J trimming: 0 bases; junction bases outside the gene matches: 5.

The count of this clone is one. This chain joins TRBV4-1 and TRBJ2-3, with D tentatively TRBD2 (6 bases). CDR1 MGHRA and CDR2 YSYEKL come from the germline V gene. The CDR3 is made up of 14 amino acids. V was cut by 9 bases and J by 1 base, with 14 bases left in between. The CDR3: CASRDGGRTDTQYF. Here the CDR3 DNA reads TGCGCCAGTAGGGACGGGGGACGCACAGATACGCAGTATTTT.

J is TRBJ2-5 and V is TRBV5-1; D unclear. Germline-derived CDR1 and CDR2 are SGHRS and YFSETQ. V was trimmed by 2 bases and J by 5 bases, leaving 10 bases between them. There are 13 residues in the CDR3. The DNA for the CDR3 is TGCGCCAGCAGCTTTTCCTCCGTGGAGACCCAGTACTTC. The encoded protein is CASSFSSVETQYF.

This clone was counted only a few times. The V and J genes are TRBV9 and TRBJ1-6; possibly TRBD1 for D (6 bases). CDR1 is SGDLS, CDR2 YYNGEE, per germline. The CDR3 is made up of 15 amino acids. Trimming stripped 3 bases from V and 5 bases from J, with 12 bases between. The CDR3 loop is CASSAEQGDNSPLHF. In nucleotides, the CDR3 is TGTGCCAGCAGCGCTGAACAGGGTGATAATTCACCCCTCCACTTT. The full variable domain, in which reference TRBV9 and TRBJ1-6 provide the parts outside the CDR3, is DSGVTQTPKHLITATGQRVTLRCSPRSGDLSVYWYQQSLDQGLQFLIQYYNGEERAKGNILERFSAQQFPDLHSELNLSSLELGDSALYFCASSAEQGDNSPLHFGNGTRLTVT.

This chain joins TRBV3-1 (or the pseudogene TRBV3-2) and TRBJ2-1, with 9 bases that match TRBD2. V shed 0 bases and J 7 bases; nucleotides not matched to a gene: 10. The CDR3 length is 17 residues. Looked up from germline, CDR1 is LGHDT and CDR2 is YNNKEL (reference sequence). CDR3 bases: TGTGCCAGCAGCCAAGATCGTCTAGCGGGAAAGAAAAATGAGCAGTTCTTC. As protein: CASSQDRLAGKKNEQFF.

The chain carries TRBV28 and TRBJ2-7; 8 bases agree with TRBD1. There are 12 residues in the CDR3. V gave up 7 bases and J gave up 9 bases; unmatched junction bases: 8. Per the germline V gene, CDR1 is MDHEN and CDR2 is SYDVKM. The CDR3 DNA is TGTGCCAGCACCCAAGGACAGGGCCTGCAGTACTTC. As protein: CASTQGQGLQYF.

This clone was picked up a small number of times. This sequence joins TRBV5-1 and TRBJ1-2, with 7 bases fitting TRBD1. The germline V gene has CDR1 SGHRS and CDR2 YFSETQ. V lost 8 bases, J lost 7 bases, and 8 bases stayed unmatched. The CDR3 has 12 amino acids. CDR3 sequence: CARERQGGGYTF. The CDR3 DNA sequence: TGCGCCAGAGAAAGACAGGGTGGTGGCTACACCTTC.

The V gene is TRBV14, the J gene TRBJ2-7, with D possibly being TRBD2 (5 bases). V lost 4 bases, J lost 7 bases, and 17 bases lay in between. The CDR3 has 14 residues. CDR1 and CDR2 from the germline V gene are SGHDN and FVKESK. The CDR3 sequence is CASSPRRGMGEQYF. CDR3 DNA sequence: TGTGCCAGCAGCCCGCGCCGGGGAATGGGGGAGCAGTACTTC.

The rearrangement joins TRBV5-4 to TRBJ2-5; the match to TRBD2 covers 8 bases. Germline loops: CDR1 SGHNT, CDR2 YYREEE (reference sequence). V trimming: 0 bases; J trimming: 6 bases; junction bases outside the gene matches: 10. The CDR3 is 16 amino acids. This CDR3 reads CASSLGSGGPAQTQYF. The CDR3 nucleotides read TGTGCCAGCAGCTTGGGTTCGGGAGGGCCGGCGCAGACCCAGTACTTC. The full variable domain, with the rest looked up from reference TRBV5-4 and TRBJ2-5, is ETGVTQSPTHLIKTRGQQVTLRCSSQSGHNTVSWYQQALGQGPQFIFQYYREEENGRGNFPPRFSGLQFPNYSSELNVNALELDDSALYLCASSLGSGGPAQTQYFGPGTRLLVL.

In its sample, this clone was seen a few times. The V and J genes are TRBV3-1 (or the pseudogene TRBV3-2) and TRBJ2-7; D gene ambiguous. Trimming left V 4 bases short and J 1 base short, with 14 bases between. The CDR3 is 15 amino acids. Germline CDR1 reads LGHDT; CDR2 reads YNNKEL (reference sequence). The CDR3 loop reads CASSRGWRPSYEQYF. In nucleotides, the CDR3 is TGTGCCAGCAGCCGAGGCTGGCGGCCATCCTACGAGCAGTACTTC.

The chain links TRBV19 to TRBJ2-3; 12 nucleotides match TRBD2. The trim removed 4 bases at V and 3 bases at J, leaving 11 bases unmatched. The germline V gene has CDR1 LNHDA and CDR2 SQIVND (reference sequence). This CDR3 is 18 amino acids long. CDR3 in DNA: TGTGCCAGTAGTACCAGGACTAGCGGGAAGGCGAGGACAGATACGCAGTATTTT. Protein product: CASSTRTSGKARTDTQYF.

This clone showed up just a few times. This chain links TRBV28 with TRBJ2-1, with 8 positions matching TRBD2. This CDR3 contains 18 residues. Germline V gene lookup returns CDR1 MDHEN and CDR2 SYDVKM. V lost 6 bases, J lost 0 bases, and 13 bases stayed unmatched. The CDR3 protein is CASSSLWREDRSYNEQFF. DNA of the CDR3: TGTGCCAGCAGCTCCCTCTGGCGGGAGGACCGCTCCTACAATGAGCAGTTCTTC. Full variable domain (rest looked up from reference TRBV28 and TRBJ2-1): DVKVTQSSRYLVKRTGEKVFLECVQDMDHENMFWYRQDPGLGLRLIYFSYDVKMKEKGDIPEGYSVSREKKERFSLILESASTNQTSMYLCASSSLWREDRSYNEQFFGPGTRLTVL.

The chain employs TRBV11-2 and TRBJ2-1, with D perhaps matching TRBD1 (7 bases). V was clipped by 3 bases and J by 5 bases, with 17 bases between them. Germline V CDR1 and CDR2: SGHAT, FQNNGV. The CDR3 consists of 16 residues. Written as DNA, the CDR3 is TGTGCCAGCAGCTTCAGGGGGTCGGGGGCTGACAATGAGCAGTTCTTC. It specifies CASSFRGSGADNEQFF.